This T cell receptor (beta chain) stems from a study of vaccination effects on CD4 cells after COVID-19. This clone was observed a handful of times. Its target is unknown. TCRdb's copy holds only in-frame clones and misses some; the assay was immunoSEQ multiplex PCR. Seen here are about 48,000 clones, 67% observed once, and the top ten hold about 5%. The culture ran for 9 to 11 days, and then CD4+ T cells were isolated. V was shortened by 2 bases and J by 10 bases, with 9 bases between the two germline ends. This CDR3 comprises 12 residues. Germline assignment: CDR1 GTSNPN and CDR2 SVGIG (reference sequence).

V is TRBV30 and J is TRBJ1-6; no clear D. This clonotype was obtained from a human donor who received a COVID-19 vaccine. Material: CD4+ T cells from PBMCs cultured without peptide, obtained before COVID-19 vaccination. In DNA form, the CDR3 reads TGTGCCTGGAGTTTTGTCTTATCACCCCTCCACTTT. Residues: CAWSFVLSPLHF.